This TCR beta chain appears in the sequencing data of a study of OX40 agonist ivuxolimab in advanced cancers. As for the study in general: Patients were 82.7% male with ages roughly 23 to 79, mean about 60.

The CDR3 consists of 11 residues. Looked up from germline, CDR1 is MNHNS and CDR2 is SASEGT. V lost 4 bases and J 6 bases, leaving 6 bases between the germline ends. The cohort excluded patients with autoimmune disease history or systemic immunosuppression. Method: immunoSEQ multiplex PCR; TCRdb's copy keeps in-frame clones and lacks some. Of approximately 70,000 clones in the sample, 86% were seen once. This TCR came from an adult with an advanced solid tumor such as melanoma, head and neck, liver or kidney cancer. Source: CD4+ or CD8+ T cells sorted from blood, taken in a trial of the OX40 agonist ivuxolimab. The J gene is TRBJ1-2, the V gene TRBV6-1; D is unresolved. Here the CDR3 DNA reads TGTGCCAGCAGTGTCCTAGATGGCTACACCTTC. Amino acids: CASSVLDGYTF.